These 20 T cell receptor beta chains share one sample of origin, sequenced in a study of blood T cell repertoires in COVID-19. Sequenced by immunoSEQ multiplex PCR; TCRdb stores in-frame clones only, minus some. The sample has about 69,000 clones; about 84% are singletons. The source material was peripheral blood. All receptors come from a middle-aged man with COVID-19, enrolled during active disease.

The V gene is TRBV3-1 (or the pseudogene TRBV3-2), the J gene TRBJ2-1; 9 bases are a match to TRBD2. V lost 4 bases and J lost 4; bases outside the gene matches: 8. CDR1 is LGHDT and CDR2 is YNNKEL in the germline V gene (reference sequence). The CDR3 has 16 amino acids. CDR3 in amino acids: CASSRTGGGAYNEQFF. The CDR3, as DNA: TGTGCCAGCAGCCGAACAGGCGGGGGGGCTTACAATGAGCAGTTCTTC.

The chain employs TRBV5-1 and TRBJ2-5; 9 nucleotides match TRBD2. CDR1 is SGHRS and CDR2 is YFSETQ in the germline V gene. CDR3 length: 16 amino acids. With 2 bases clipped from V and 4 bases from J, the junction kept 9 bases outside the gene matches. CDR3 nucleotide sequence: TGCGCCAGCAGCTTAACTTCTAGCGGGGTTCCAGAGACCCAGTACTTC. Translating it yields CASSLTSSGVPETQYF.

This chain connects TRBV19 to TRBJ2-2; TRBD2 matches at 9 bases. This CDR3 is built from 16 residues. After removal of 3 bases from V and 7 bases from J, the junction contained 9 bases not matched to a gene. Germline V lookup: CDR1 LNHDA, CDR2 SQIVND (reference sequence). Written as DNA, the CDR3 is TGTGCCAGTAGTATTGATAGCGGGGGTTACGGCGGGGAGCTGTTTTTT. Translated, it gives CASSIDSGGYGGELFF. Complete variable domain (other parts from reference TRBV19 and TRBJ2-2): DGGITQSPKYLFRKEGQNVTLSCEQNLNHDAMYWYRQDPGQGLRLIYYSQIVNDFQKGDIAEGYSVSREKKESFPLTVTSAQKNPTAFYLCASSIDSGGYGGELFFGEGSRLTVL.

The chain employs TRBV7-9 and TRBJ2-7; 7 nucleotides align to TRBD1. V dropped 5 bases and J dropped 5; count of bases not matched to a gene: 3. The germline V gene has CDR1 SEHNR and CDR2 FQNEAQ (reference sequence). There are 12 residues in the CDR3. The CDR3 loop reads CASSDRDHEQYF. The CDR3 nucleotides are TGTGCCAGCAGCGACAGGGACCACGAGCAGTACTTC. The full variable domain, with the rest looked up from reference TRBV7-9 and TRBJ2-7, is DTGVSQNPRHKITKRGQNVTFRCDPISEHNRLYWYRQTLGQGPEFLTYFQNEAQLEKSRLLSDRFSAERPKGSFSTLEIQRTEQGDSAMYLCASSDRDHEQYFGPGTRLTVT.

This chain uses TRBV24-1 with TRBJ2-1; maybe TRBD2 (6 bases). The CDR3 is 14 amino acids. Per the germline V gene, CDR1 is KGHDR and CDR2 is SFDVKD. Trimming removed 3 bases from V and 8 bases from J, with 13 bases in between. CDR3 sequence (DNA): TGTGCCACCAGTGATCCCAACCGGGGGTATGAGCAGTTCTTC. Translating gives CATSDPNRGYEQFF.

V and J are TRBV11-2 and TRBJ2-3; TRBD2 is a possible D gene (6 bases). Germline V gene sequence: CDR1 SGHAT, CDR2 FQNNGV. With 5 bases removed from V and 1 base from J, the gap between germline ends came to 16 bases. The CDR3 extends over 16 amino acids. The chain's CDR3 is CASSPGTDLGTDTQYF. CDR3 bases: TGTGCCAGCAGCCCGGGGACTGACCTGGGCACAGATACGCAGTATTTT. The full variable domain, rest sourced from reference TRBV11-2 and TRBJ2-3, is EAGVAQSPRYKIIEKRQSVAFWCNPISGHATLYWYQQILGQGPKLLIQFQNNGVVDDSQLPKDRFSAERLKGVDSTLKIQPAKLEDSAVYLCASSPGTDLGTDTQYFGPGTRLTVL.

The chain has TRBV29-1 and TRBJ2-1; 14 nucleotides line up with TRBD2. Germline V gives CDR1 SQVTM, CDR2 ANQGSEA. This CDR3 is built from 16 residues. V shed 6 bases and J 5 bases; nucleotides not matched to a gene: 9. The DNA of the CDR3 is TGCAGCGTCGCCCGACTAGCGGGGGGGTTTGACAATGAGCAGTTCTTC. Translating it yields CSVARLAGGFDNEQFF.

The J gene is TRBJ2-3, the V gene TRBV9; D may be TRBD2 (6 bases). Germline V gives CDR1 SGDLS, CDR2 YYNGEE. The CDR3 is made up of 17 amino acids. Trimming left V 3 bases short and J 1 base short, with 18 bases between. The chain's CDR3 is CASSASRRERRTDTQYF. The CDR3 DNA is TGTGCCAGCAGCGCCTCCCGTCGGGAGAGACGCACAGATACGCAGTATTTT.

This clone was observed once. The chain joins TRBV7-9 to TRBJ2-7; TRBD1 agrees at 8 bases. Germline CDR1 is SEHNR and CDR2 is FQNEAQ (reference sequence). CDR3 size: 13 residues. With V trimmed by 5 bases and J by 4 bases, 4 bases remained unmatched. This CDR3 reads CASSPRGPYEQYF. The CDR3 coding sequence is TGTGCCAGCAGCCCCAGGGGGCCGTACGAGCAGTACTTC. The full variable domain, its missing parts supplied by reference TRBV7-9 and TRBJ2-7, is DTGVSQNPRHKITKRGQNVTFRCDPISEHNRLYWYRQTLGQGPEFLTYFQNEAQLEKSRLLSDRFSAERPKGSFSTLEIQRTEQGDSAMYLCASSPRGPYEQYFGPGTRLTVT.

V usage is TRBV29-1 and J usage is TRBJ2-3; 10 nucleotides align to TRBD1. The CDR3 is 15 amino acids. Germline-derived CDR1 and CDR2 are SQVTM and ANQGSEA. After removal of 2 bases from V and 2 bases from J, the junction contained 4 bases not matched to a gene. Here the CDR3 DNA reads TGCAGCGTTGAACAGGGGACAGGGGCCACAGATACGCAGTATTTT. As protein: CSVEQGTGATDTQYF.

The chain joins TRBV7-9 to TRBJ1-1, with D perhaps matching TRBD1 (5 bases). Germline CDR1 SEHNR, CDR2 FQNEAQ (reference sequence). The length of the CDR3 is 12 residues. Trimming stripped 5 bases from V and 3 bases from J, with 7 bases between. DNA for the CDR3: TGTGCCAGCAGCCGGGACTACACTGAAGCTTTCTTT. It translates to CASSRDYTEAFF.

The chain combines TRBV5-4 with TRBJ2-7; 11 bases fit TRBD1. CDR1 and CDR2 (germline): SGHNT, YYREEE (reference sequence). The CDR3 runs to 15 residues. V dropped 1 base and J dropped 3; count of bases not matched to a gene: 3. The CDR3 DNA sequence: TGTGCCAGCAGCTTGATCGGGACAGGGGGCTACGAGCAGTACTTC. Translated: CASSLIGTGGYEQYF.

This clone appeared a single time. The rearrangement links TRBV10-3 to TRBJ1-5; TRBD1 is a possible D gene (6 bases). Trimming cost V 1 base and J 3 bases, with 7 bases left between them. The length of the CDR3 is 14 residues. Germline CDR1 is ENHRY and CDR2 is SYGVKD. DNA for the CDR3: TGTGCCATCAGTGAGTTGGGGGCCAATCAGCCCCAGCATTTT. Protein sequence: CAISELGANQPQHF.

CDR3 sequence reads: CATRDRGDLGNQPQHF. Here the CDR3 DNA reads TGTGCCACCCGGGACAGGGGCGATTTAGGCAATCAGCCCCAGCATTTT. The rearrangement uses TRBV10-3 and TRBJ1-5, with 10 bases fitting TRBD1. J was trimmed by 2 bases and V by 10 bases; bases with no gene match: 11. The CDR3 consists of 16 residues. CDR1 and CDR2 from the germline V gene are ENHRY and SYGVKD.

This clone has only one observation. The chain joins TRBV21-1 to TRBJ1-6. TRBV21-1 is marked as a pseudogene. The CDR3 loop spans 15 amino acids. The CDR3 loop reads CASSKVGSYNSPLHF. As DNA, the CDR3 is TGTGCCAGCAGCAAAGTCGGCTCCTATAATTCACCCCTCCACTTT.

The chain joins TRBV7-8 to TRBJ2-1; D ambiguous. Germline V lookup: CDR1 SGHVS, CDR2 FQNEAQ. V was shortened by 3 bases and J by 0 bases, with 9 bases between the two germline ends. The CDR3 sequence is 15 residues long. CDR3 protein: CASSFEARSYNEQFF. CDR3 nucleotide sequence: TGTGCCAGCAGCTTCGAGGCTCGCTCCTACAATGAGCAGTTCTTC.

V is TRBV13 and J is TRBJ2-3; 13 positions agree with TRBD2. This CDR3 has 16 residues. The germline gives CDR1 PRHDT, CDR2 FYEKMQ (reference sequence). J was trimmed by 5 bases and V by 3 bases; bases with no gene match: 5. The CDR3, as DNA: TGTGCCAGCAGCTTCCGACTAGCGGGGGGAGGAGATACGCAGTATTTT. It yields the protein CASSFRLAGGGDTQYF.

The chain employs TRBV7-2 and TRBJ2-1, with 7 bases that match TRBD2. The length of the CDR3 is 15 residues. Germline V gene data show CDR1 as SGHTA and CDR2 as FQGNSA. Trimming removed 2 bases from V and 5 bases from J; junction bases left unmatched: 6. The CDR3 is CASSLNGGTNNEQFF. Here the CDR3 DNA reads TGTGCCAGCAGCTTAAATGGCGGGACTAACAATGAGCAGTTCTTC.

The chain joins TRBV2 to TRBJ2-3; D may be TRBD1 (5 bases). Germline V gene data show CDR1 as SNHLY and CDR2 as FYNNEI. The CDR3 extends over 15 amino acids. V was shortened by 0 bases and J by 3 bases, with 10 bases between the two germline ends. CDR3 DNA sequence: TGTGCCAGCAGTGAAGCCGTAGGGGCGACAGATACGCAGTATTTT. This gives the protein CASSEAVGATDTQYF.

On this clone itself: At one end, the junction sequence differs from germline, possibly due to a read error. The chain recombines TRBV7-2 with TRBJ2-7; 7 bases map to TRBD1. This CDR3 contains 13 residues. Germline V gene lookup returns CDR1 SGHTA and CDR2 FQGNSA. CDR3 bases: TGTGCCAGCAGCTCCAGACAGGGCCCACTACTTGGTTTC. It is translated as CASSSRQGPLLGF. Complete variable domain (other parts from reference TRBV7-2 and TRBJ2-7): GAGVSQSPSNKVTEKGKDVELRCDPISGHTALYWYRQSLGQGLEFLIYFQGNSAPDKSGLPSDRFSAERTGGSVSTLTIQRTQQEDSAVYLCASSSRQGPLLGFGPGTRLTVT.